This passage covers 18 T cell receptor beta chains from one sample sequenced in a study of HIV-infected patients and healthy controls. Alpha and beta constant-region primers primed reverse transcription of about 470 ng RNA. Each of the alpha and beta chains got its own library through chain-specific third strand synthesis with indices. In TCRdb, the 5' RACE reads were re-called with MiXCR into one record per CDR3 protein. The data show about 6,000 distinct CDR3 sequences, about 10% seen once. All unsorted peripheral T cells were captured because whole blood was used without fractionation. Sequencing used blood, obtained before antiretroviral therapy. Every receptor here comes from an adult with HIV infection.

This clonotype was seen at least ten times. J is TRBJ1-2 and V is TRBV2; TRBD1 aligns across 10 bases. The trim removed 5 bases at V and 5 bases at J, leaving 14 bases unmatched. Germline V gene lookup returns CDR1 SNHLY and CDR2 FYNNEI. There are 17 residues in the CDR3. The CDR3 DNA is TGTGCCAGCAGTCAGCCGGGACAGGGGCCATCGAGGTATGGCTACACCTTC. Translation gives CASSQPGQGPSRYGYTF.

The rearrangement uses TRBV2 and TRBJ2-5; TRBD1 aligns across 8 bases. CDR3 size: 16 residues. With V trimmed by 3 bases and J by 5 bases, 11 bases remained unmatched. Germline V gene sequence: CDR1 SNHLY, CDR2 FYNNEI. This chain's CDR3 is CASSDPMEQGGETQYF. The CDR3 DNA is TGTGCCAGCAGTGACCCCATGGAACAGGGGGGTGAGACCCAGTACTTC. The full variable domain, its missing parts supplied by reference TRBV2 and TRBJ2-5, is EPEVTQTPSHQVTQMGQEVILRCVPISNHLYFYWYRQILGQKVEFLVSFYNNEISEKSEIFDDQFSVERPDGSNFTLKIRSTKLEDSAMYFCASSDPMEQGGETQYFGPGTRLLVL.

This clonotype appeared many times. The V gene is TRBV5-6, the J gene TRBJ1-2, with D perhaps TRBD1 (5 bases). Germline CDR1 is SGHDT and CDR2 is YYEEEE. The CDR3 is 14 residues long. V was clipped by 1 base and J by 2 bases, with 9 bases between them. The CDR3, as DNA: TGTGCCAGCAGCTTGTGGGAGGGGAACTATGGCTACACCTTC. This codes for CASSLWEGNYGYTF.

This sequence joins TRBV19 and TRBJ1-5; D is unclear. Germline V CDR1 and CDR2: LNHDA, SQIVND (reference sequence). This CDR3 has 13 amino acids. Trimming cost V 7 bases and J 5 bases, with 12 bases left between them. Written as DNA, the CDR3 is TGTGCCAGTAACTCGATTGGGGATCAGCCCCAGCATTTT. Residues: CASNSIGDQPQHF.

This clonotype is categorized as medium-sized. The chain combines TRBV27 with TRBJ1-1, with TRBD1 as a possible D gene (6 bases). The CDR3 length is 16 residues. V was cut by 7 bases and J by 5 bases, with 23 bases left in between. Germline CDR1 reads MNHEY; CDR2 reads SMNVEV (reference sequence). DNA of the CDR3: TGTGCCAGCACTCAGTTCGGAACAGGGTCGGGGACTGAAGCTTTCTTT. Protein sequence: CASTQFGTGSGTEAFF.

The gene calls are TRBV6-5 and TRBJ2-7; 10 positions match TRBD1. Per germline, CDR1 MNHEY and CDR2 SVGAGI. The CDR3 contains 14 residues. V shed 0 bases, J shed 6 bases, and the junction held 2 bases outside the gene matches. The CDR3 is CASSYSRTGGEQYF. CDR3 sequence (DNA): TGTGCCAGCAGTTACTCTAGGACAGGGGGCGAGCAGTACTTC.

This sequence joins TRBV27 and TRBJ1-5, with D possibly TRBD1 on 6 matching bases. Germline V lookup: CDR1 MNHEY, CDR2 SMNVEV (reference sequence). Trimming shortened V by 5 bases and J by 2 bases, and 13 bases separated the two germline ends. This CDR3 spans 15 amino acids. Here the CDR3 DNA reads TGTGCCAGCAGTGCCGACTGGACAGGCAATCAGCCCCAGCATTTT. It translates to CASSADWTGNQPQHF.

This clonotype was counted ten times or more. The CDR3 sequence: CASSLINTDTQYF. CDR3 in DNA: TGTGCCAGCAGCCTAATCAACACAGATACGCAGTATTTT. The chain recombines TRBV7-3 with TRBJ2-3; no definite D call. Per germline, CDR1 SGHTA and CDR2 FQGTGA. V dropped 5 bases and J dropped 2 bases, with 8 bases sitting between them. The CDR3 covers 13 residues.

By proportion, this clonotype is medium-sized. V and J are TRBV20-1 and TRBJ1-3, with D maybe TRBD1 (5 bases). The CDR3 contains 13 residues. The V gene's germline CDR1 is DFQATT and CDR2 SNEGSKA (reference sequence). Trimming took 6 bases from V and 2 from J, leaving 11 bases between them. The CDR3 reads CSAPGGPGNTIYF. As DNA, the CDR3 is TGCAGTGCCCCGGGGGGACCTGGAAACACCATATATTTT.

By share, this clonotype ranks as medium-sized. This chain connects TRBV20-1 to TRBJ2-7, with TRBD2 matching 9 bases. The CDR3 spans 15 residues. Germline-derived CDR1 and CDR2 are DFQATT and SNEGSKA (reference sequence). Unmatched junction bases numbered 15, after V lost 6 bases and J lost 6 bases. Here the CDR3 DNA reads TGCAGTGCCACCAAAAAAGGCGGGGGGGCGGGCGAGCAGTACTTC. Translated, it gives CSATKKGGGAGEQYF.

This clonotype is medium-sized by share. This chain links TRBV28 with TRBJ2-1; D may be TRBD1 (6 bases). Deletions cut 1 base from V and 2 bases from J, with 9 bases between. Germline CDR1 and CDR2: MDHEN and SYDVKM. The CDR3 loop spans 15 amino acids. This CDR3 reads CASSLSGATYNEQFF. Written as DNA, the CDR3 is TGTGCCAGCAGTTTATCAGGGGCCACCTACAATGAGCAGTTCTTC.

By its share, this clonotype is medium-sized. The chain joins TRBV6-4 to TRBJ2-3; D perhaps matches TRBD2 (6 bases). The CDR3 sequence is 16 residues long. Per the germline V gene, CDR1 is MRHNA and CDR2 is SNTAGT. V lost 5 bases and J 8 bases, leaving 23 bases between the germline ends. CDR3: CASSLAASSSRGTQYF. The CDR3 coding sequence is TGTGCCAGCAGTCTTGCAGCATCCTCTTCGCGGGGTACGCAGTATTTT.

This clonotype is medium-sized within its sample. The J gene is TRBJ2-1, the V gene TRBV20-1; D not certain. The CDR3 consists of 16 residues. CDR1 is DFQATT and CDR2 is SNEGSKA in the germline V gene (reference sequence). Trimming cost V 3 bases and J 2 bases, with 17 bases left between them. The CDR3 DNA follows: TGCAGTGCTAGTTTTTGGGATTACGACCCCTACAATGAGCAGTTCTTC. As protein: CSASFWDYDPYNEQFF.

This clonotype has more than one count but fewer than ten. The gene calls are TRBV20-1 and TRBJ2-3; 8 bases are a match to TRBD2. V trimming: 3 bases; J trimming: 2 bases; junction bases outside the gene matches: 7. Looked up from germline, CDR1 is DFQATT and CDR2 is SNEGSKA (reference sequence). The CDR3 spans 15 residues. Here the CDR3 DNA reads TGCAGTGCTAGCGGGGGGGCCTATAACACAGATACGCAGTATTTT. Protein product: CSASGGAYNTDTQYF.

This clonotype is medium-sized (0.01 to 0.1%) in the sample. The chain combines TRBV28 with TRBJ1-1, with unresolved D. Trimming removed 5 bases at V and 4 bases at J, with 17 bases between. The CDR3 totals 15 residues. Germline V gene lookup returns CDR1 MDHEN and CDR2 SYDVKM. CDR3 protein: CASSVLGRESTEAFF. The CDR3 DNA reads as TGTGCCAGCAGTGTGTTGGGGAGAGAGAGCACTGAAGCTTTCTTT.

This clonotype was detected many times. The chain combines TRBV7-2 with TRBJ2-5, with 8 bases identical to TRBD2. CDR3 length: 17 amino acids. Germline V lookup: CDR1 SGHTA, CDR2 FQGNSA. With 1 base clipped from V and 4 bases from J, the junction kept 11 bases outside the gene matches. CDR3 in DNA: TGTGCCAGCAGCTTAGTGGACAGCGGGGGACGAAGAGAGACCCAGTACTTC. This codes for CASSLVDSGGRRETQYF.

This clonotype was observed a handful of times. The chain is built from TRBV20-1 and TRBJ1-5; tentative D call: TRBD1 (6 bases). The V gene's germline CDR1 is DFQATT and CDR2 SNEGSKA (reference sequence). V lost 3 bases, J lost 4 bases, and 10 bases lay in between. The CDR3 sequence is 13 residues long. The CDR3 protein is CSASGGANQPQHF. CDR3 DNA sequence: TGCAGTGCTAGTGGGGGGGCAAATCAGCCCCAGCATTTT.

This clonotype ranks as medium-sized. The chain has TRBV28 and TRBJ2-7, with TRBD1 matching over 7 bases. Germline trimming cut 2 bases from V and 5 bases from J; bases unmatched to any gene: 6. CDR3 length: 14 residues. Germline values: CDR1 MDHEN, CDR2 SYDVKM. CDR3 in amino acids: CASSLRGRLDEQYF. The CDR3 DNA follows: TGTGCCAGCAGTTTAAGGGGGCGTCTGGACGAGCAGTACTTC.